The 5 T cell receptor beta chains presented below share a single source sample, sequenced in a study of shared clonotypes between healthy human individuals. Profiled with immunoSEQ multiplex PCR; TCRdb holds only in-frame clones, not every one. The sample contains some 500,000 clones, about 96% of which appear only once. The sample consisted of naive CD4+ T cells sorted from blood. Indicated subset: CD45RA+ positively selected. These receptors all come from a woman between 25 and 40 years old in good health.

V and J are TRBV9 and TRBJ2-7; D remains unclear. The CDR3 contains 15 residues. Trimming took 4 bases from V and 5 from J, leaving 19 bases between them. Per the germline V gene, CDR1 is SGDLS and CDR2 is YYNGEE. The CDR3 nucleotides read TGTGCCAGCAGCCCCCGGACCGGAGCAGAAAACGAGCAGTACTTC. Its translation is CASSPRTGAENEQYF.

The genes are TRBV28 and TRBJ1-5; tentatively, D is TRBD1 (5 bases). The CDR3 is made up of 13 amino acids. The V gene lost 3 bases and the J gene lost 5 bases, with 8 bases spanning the gap. CDR1 and CDR2 from the germline V gene are MDHEN and SYDVKM. In DNA form, the CDR3 reads TGTGCCAGCAGTTTGGGGGAATATCAGCCCCAGCATTTT. Its protein is CASSLGEYQPQHF.

The chain combines TRBV7-8 with TRBJ2-1, with 9 bases fitting TRBD2. Germline V gene sequence: CDR1 SGHVS, CDR2 FQNEAQ. CDR3 length equals 19 residues. The ends lost 3 bases at V and 2 bases at J; junction bases unmatched: 14. CDR3 region: CASSFLVTSGLLTYNEQFF. CDR3 sequence (DNA): TGTGCCAGCAGCTTCTTGGTGACTAGCGGACTTCTAACCTACAATGAGCAGTTCTTC. The whole variable domain, filled in from reference TRBV7-8 and TRBJ2-1, reads GAGVSQSPRYKVAKRGQDVALRCDPISGHVSLFWYQQALGQGPEFLTYFQNEAQLDKSGLPSDRFFAERPEGSVSTLKIQRTQQEDSAVYLCASSFLVTSGLLTYNEQFFGPGTRLTVL.

The genes are TRBV10-1 and TRBJ2-3, with D perhaps assigned TRBD1 or TRBD2 (5 bases each). The CDR3 extends over 13 amino acids. With 0 bases removed from V and 6 bases from J, the gap between germline ends came to 7 bases. Germline V gene sequence: CDR1 WNHNN, CDR2 SYGVQD (reference sequence). For the CDR3, the DNA is TGCGCCAGCAGTGAGTCGGGACGGGATACGCAGTATTTT. Amino acids: CASSESGRDTQYF.

The genes are TRBV5-1 and TRBJ2-5; 7 bases match TRBD2. CDR3 length: 15 amino acids. The germline V gene has CDR1 SGHRS and CDR2 YFSETQ. The junction had 12 bases not matched to a gene; V was cut back by 6 bases and J by 4 bases. CDR3 sequence: CASKALADMAETQYF. CDR3 nucleotide sequence: TGCGCCAGCAAAGCTCTAGCGGACATGGCAGAGACCCAGTACTTC.